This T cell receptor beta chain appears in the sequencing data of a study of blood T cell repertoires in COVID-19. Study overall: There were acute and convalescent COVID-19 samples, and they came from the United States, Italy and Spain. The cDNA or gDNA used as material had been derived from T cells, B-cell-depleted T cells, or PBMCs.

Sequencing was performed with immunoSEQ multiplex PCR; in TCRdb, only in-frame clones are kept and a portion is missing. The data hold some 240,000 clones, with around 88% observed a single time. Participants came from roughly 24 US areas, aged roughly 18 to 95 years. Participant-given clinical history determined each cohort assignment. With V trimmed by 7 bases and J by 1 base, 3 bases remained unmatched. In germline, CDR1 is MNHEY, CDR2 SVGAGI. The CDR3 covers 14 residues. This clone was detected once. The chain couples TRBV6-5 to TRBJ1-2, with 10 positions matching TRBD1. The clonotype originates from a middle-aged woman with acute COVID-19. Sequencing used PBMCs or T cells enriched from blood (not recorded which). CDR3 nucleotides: TGTGCCAGCAACGACAGGGGGCTTAACTATGGCTACACCTTC. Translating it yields CASNDRGLNYGYTF.